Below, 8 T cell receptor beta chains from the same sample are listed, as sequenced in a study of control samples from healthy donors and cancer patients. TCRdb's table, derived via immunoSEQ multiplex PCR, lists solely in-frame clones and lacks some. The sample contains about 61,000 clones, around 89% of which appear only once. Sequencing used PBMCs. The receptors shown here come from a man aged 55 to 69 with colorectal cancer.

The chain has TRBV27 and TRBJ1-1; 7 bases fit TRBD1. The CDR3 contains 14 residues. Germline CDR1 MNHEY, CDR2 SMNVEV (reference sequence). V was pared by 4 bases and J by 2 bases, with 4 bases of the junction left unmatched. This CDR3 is CASSSGQRNTEAFF. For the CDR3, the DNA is TGTGCCAGCAGTTCGGGACAGAGAAACACTGAAGCTTTCTTT.

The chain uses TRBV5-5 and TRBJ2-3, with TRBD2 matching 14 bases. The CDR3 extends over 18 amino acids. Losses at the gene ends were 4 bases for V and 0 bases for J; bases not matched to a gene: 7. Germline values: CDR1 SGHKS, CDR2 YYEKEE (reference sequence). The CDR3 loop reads CASSRGLAGGPSTDTQYF. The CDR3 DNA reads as TGTGCCAGCAGCCGCGGACTAGCGGGGGGCCCAAGCACAGATACGCAGTATTTT.

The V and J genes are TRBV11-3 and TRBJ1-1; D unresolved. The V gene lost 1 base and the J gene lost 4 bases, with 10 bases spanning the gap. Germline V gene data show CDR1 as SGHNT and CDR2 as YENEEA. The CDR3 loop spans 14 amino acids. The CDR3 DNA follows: TGTGCCAGCAGCTTAGTAGCTGGCGCCACTGAAGCTTTCTTT. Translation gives CASSLVAGATEAFF.

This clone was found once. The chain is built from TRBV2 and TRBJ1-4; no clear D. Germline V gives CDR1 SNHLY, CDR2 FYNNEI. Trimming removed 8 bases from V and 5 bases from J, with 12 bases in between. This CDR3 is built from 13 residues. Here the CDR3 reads CASHAFTNEKLFF. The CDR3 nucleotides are TGTGCCAGCCACGCGTTCACGAATGAAAAACTGTTTTTT.

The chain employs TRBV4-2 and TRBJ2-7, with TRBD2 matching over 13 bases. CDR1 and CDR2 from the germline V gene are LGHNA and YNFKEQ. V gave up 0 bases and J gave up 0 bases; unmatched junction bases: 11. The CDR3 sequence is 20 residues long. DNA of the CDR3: TGTGCCAGCAGCCAAGAAGGTCCGGGACTAGCGGGGATCCGCTCCTACGAGCAGTACTTC. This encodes CASSQEGPGLAGIRSYEQYF.

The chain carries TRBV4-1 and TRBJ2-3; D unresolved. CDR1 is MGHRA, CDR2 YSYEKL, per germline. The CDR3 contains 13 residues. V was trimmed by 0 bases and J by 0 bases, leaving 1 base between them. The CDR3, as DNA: TGCGCCAGCAGCCAAGACAGCACAGATACGCAGTATTTT. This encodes CASSQDSTDTQYF.

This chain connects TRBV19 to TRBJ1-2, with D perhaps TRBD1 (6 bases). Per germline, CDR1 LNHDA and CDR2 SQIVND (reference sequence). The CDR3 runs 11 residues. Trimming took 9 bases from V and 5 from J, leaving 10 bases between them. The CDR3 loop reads CASRQVYGYTF. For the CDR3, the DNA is TGTGCCAGCCGACAGGTATATGGCTACACCTTC. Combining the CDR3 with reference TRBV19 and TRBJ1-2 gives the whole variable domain DGGITQSPKYLFRKEGQNVTLSCEQNLNHDAMYWYRQDPGQGLRLIYYSQIVNDFQKGDIAEGYSVSREKKESFPLTVTSAQKNPTAFYLCASRQVYGYTFGSGTRLTVV.

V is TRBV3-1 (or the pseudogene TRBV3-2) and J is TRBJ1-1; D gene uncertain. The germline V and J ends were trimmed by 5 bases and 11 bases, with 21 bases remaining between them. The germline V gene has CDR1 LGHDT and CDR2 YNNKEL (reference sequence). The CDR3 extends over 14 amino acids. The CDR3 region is CASSSSPGWAGAFF. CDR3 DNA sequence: TGTGCCAGCAGCTCATCTCCGGGGTGGGCCGGGGCTTTCTTT.